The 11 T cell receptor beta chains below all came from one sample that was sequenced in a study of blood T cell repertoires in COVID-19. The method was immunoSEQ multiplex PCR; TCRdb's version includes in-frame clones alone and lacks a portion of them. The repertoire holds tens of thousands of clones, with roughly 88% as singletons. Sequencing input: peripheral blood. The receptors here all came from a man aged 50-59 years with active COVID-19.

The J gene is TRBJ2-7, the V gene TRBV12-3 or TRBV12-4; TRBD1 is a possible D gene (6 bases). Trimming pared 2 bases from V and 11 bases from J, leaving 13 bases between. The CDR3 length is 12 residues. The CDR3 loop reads CASSLKQGNKYF. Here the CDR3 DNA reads TGTGCCAGCAGTTTAAAACAGGGTAATAAGTACTTC.

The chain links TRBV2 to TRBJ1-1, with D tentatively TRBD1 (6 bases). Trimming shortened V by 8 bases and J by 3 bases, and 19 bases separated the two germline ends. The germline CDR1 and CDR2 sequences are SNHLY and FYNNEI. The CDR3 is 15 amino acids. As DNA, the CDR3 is TGTGCCAGCCGAGGGGGGGGCCTGGCGCACACTGAAGCTTTCTTT. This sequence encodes CASRGGGLAHTEAFF. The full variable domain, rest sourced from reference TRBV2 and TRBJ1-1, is EPEVTQTPSHQVTQMGQEVILRCVPISNHLYFYWYRQILGQKVEFLVSFYNNEISEKSEIFDDQFSVERPDGSNFTLKIRSTKLEDSAMYFCASRGGGLAHTEAFFGQGTRLTVV.

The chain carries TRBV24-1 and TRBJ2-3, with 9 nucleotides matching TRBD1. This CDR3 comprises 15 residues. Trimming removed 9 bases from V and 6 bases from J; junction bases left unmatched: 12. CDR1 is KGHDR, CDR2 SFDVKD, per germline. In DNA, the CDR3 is TGTGCCACCGGCCTCGAGCGGGACAGGGCCGATACGCAGTATTTT. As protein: CATGLERDRADTQYF.

CDR3 loop: CASSPSTSGGGTDTQYF. The CDR3 DNA reads as TGTGCCAGCTCACCCTCCACTAGCGGGGGGGGCACAGATACGCAGTATTTT. The gene calls are TRBV18 and TRBJ2-3; the match to TRBD2 covers 13 bases. Per the germline V gene, CDR1 is KGHSH and CDR2 is LQKENI. The junction had 4 bases not matched to a gene; V was cut back by 3 bases and J by 1 base. This CDR3 spans 17 amino acids.

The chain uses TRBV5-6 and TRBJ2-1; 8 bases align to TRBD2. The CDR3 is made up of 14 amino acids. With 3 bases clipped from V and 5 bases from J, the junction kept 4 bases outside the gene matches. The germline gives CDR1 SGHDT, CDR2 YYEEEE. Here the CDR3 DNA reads TGTGCCAGCAGCTATGGACTAGCCGACAATGAGCAGTTCTTC. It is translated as CASSYGLADNEQFF. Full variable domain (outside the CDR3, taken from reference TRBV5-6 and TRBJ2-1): DAGVTQSPTHLIKTRGQQVTLRCSPKSGHDTVSWYQQALGQGPQFIFQYYEEEERQRGNFPDRFSGHQFPNYSSELNVNALLLGDSALYLCASSYGLADNEQFFGPGTRLTVL.

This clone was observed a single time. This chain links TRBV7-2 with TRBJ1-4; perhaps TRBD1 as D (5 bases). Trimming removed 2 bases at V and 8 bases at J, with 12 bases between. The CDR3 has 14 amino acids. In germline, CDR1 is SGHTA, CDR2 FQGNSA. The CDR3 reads CASSLMTGGEKLFF. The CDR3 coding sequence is TGTGCCAGCAGCTTAATGACGGGGGGAGAAAAACTGTTTTTT. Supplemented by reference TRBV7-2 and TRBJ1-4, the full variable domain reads GAGVSQSPSNKVTEKGKDVELRCDPISGHTALYWYRQSLGQGLEFLIYFQGNSAPDKSGLPSDRFSAERTGGSVSTLTIQRTQQEDSAVYLCASSLMTGGEKLFFGSGTQLSVL.

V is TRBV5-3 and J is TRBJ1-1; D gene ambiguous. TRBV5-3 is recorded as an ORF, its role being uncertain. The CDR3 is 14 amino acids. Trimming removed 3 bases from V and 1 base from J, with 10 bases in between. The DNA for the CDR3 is TGTGCCAGAAGCTCGAGACACAAGAACACTGAAGCTTTCTTT. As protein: CARSSRHKNTEAFF.

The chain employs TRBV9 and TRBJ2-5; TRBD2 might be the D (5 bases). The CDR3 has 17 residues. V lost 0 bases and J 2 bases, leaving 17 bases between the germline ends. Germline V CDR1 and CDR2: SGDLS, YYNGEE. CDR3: CASSVATIGNPQETQYF. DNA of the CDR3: TGTGCCAGCAGCGTAGCTACAATCGGGAACCCTCAAGAGACCCAGTACTTC.

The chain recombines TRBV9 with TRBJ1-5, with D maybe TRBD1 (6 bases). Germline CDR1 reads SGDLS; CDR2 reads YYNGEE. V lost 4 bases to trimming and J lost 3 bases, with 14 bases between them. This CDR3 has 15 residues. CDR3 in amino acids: CASSPVGGFNQPQHF. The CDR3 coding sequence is TGTGCCAGCAGCCCGGTAGGGGGATTCAATCAGCCCCAGCATTTT.

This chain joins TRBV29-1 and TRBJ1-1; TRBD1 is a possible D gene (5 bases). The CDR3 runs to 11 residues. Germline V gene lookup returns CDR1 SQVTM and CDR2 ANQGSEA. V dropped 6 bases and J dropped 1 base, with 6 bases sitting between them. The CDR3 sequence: CSVRGNTEAFF. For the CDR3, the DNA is TGCAGCGTAAGGGGGAACACTGAAGCTTTCTTT.

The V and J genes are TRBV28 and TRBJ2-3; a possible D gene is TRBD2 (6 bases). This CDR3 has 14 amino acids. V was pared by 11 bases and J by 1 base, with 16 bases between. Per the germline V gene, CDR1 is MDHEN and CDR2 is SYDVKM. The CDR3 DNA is TGTGCCGGCACCCCTAGCGACGGCACAGATACGCAGTATTTT. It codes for CAGTPSDGTDTQYF.